The TCR beta chain described here comes from a study of PD-L1 blockade in urothelial cancer. Study-level background: T cell content in blood samples showed a median of about 150,000.

The repertoire was sequenced with immunoSEQ multiplex PCR; TCRdb's copy has only in-frame clones and lacks some. The table includes tens of thousands of clones, about 83% detected once. The time point denotes: pretreatment peripheral blood. Pretreatment and on-treatment blood mononuclear cell samples were taken, totaling between 1 and 8 time points per patient. Germline lookup yields CDR1 SGHAT and CDR2 FQDESV (reference sequence). This CDR3 has 18 residues. V gave up 2 bases and J gave up 2 bases, with 20 bases separating them. The sequencing used PBMCs, collected around atezolizumab (anti-PD-L1) treatment. This clonotype originated in a woman between 70 and 85 years old with urothelial cancer. The genes are TRBV11-1 and TRBJ2-3, with D uncertain. Written as DNA, the CDR3 is TGTGCCAGCAGCTTAACTCTCGCTGGAGCAGTAGACACAGATACGCAGTATTTT. Its protein product is CASSLTLAGAVDTDTQYF.